These 23 T cell receptor beta chains were sequenced from one sample in a study of cytomegalovirus exposure and HLA in healthy donors. The PCR made use of 60 Vbeta and 13 Jbeta primers. Clones were read by immunoSEQ multiplex PCR, and TCRdb kept only the in-frame ones, dropping some. Of 200,000 to 250,000 clones detected, 65% to 90% appear once; the ten largest clones hold 1.1% to 1.5%. The material sequenced was PBMCs. All receptors come from a girl under 18 in good health and CMV-seronegative.

This chain links TRBV7-9 with TRBJ1-1; D perhaps matches TRBD1 (6 bases). The CDR3 has 15 amino acids. V was pared by 3 bases and J by 3 bases, with 14 bases between. CDR1 is SEHNR, CDR2 FQNEAQ, per germline (reference sequence). The CDR3 loop is CASSLRTGPDTEAFF. For the CDR3, the DNA is TGTGCCAGCAGCTTGAGAACAGGGCCGGACACTGAAGCTTTCTTT. Full variable domain (remainder filled in from reference TRBV7-9 and TRBJ1-1): DTGVSQNPRHKITKRGQNVTFRCDPISEHNRLYWYRQTLGQGPEFLTYFQNEAQLEKSRLLSDRFSAERPKGSFSTLEIQRTEQGDSAMYLCASSLRTGPDTEAFFGQGTRLTVV.

V is TRBV2 and J is TRBJ1-2; possible D gene TRBD1, 5 bases. The CDR3 is made up of 13 amino acids. Looked up from germline, CDR1 is SNHLY and CDR2 is FYNNEI. Trimming stripped 5 bases from V and 0 bases from J, with 7 bases between. CDR3 DNA sequence: TGTGCCAGCAGTCGGACAACTAACTATGGCTACACCTTC. It encodes CASSRTTNYGYTF.

This chain connects TRBV29-1 to TRBJ2-7; 11 bases map to TRBD2. Germline-derived CDR1 and CDR2 are SQVTM and ANQGSEA. The CDR3 is 13 residues long. The CDR3 nucleotides read TGCAGTGTGGGACTAGCGGAGCTCTACGAGCAGTACTTC. Protein product: CSVGLAELYEQYF.

Only a few counts were recorded for this clone. The V gene is TRBV28, the J gene TRBJ1-5; 7 bases fit TRBD1. The V gene's germline CDR1 is MDHEN and CDR2 SYDVKM. The CDR3 contains 12 residues. J lost 6 bases, V lost 6 bases, and 2 bases had no gene match. The CDR3 nucleotides are TGTGCCAGCAGACAGGGGAGTCAGCCCCAGCATTTT. Residues: CASRQGSQPQHF.

The gene calls are TRBV30 and TRBJ1-2, with a weak D call TRBD1 (5 bases). The CDR3 is 13 residues long. The V end was cut by 4 bases, the J end by 6 bases, with 15 bases between. CDR1 and CDR2 (germline): GTSNPN, SVGIG (reference sequence). In nucleotides, the CDR3 is TGTGCCTGGACCTCCGGGACTTTGGATGGCTACACCTTC. Translated, it gives CAWTSGTLDGYTF.

A word on this clone: Other DNA variants within this sample encode the same CDR3. This chain's CDR3 is CASSELAGGQETQYF. The CDR3 DNA reads as TGTGCCAGCAGTGAATTAGCGGGAGGGCAAGAGACCCAGTACTTC. The gene calls are TRBV6-1 and TRBJ2-5; 11 bases are a match to TRBD2. Germline V gives CDR1 MNHNS, CDR2 SASEGT. This CDR3 comprises 15 residues. V lost 2 bases and J lost 2; bases outside the gene matches: 1.

The chain has TRBV7-9 and TRBJ1-2, with 7 bases matching TRBD1. This CDR3 has 14 residues. V trimming: 5 bases; J trimming: 2 bases; junction bases outside the gene matches: 5. Germline V gene sequence: CDR1 SEHNR, CDR2 FQNEAQ (reference sequence). The CDR3 is CASSPQGRNYGYTF. The CDR3 DNA sequence: TGTGCCAGCAGCCCACAGGGGAGAAACTATGGCTACACCTTC. Based on the CDR3 plus reference TRBV7-9 and TRBJ1-2, the full variable domain is DTGVSQNPRHKITKRGQNVTFRCDPISEHNRLYWYRQTLGQGPEFLTYFQNEAQLEKSRLLSDRFSAERPKGSFSTLEIQRTEQGDSAMYLCASSPQGRNYGYTFGSGTRLTVV.

This clone was counted once. The chain recombines TRBV7-6 with TRBJ2-7, with 8 bases identical to TRBD2. Germline loops: CDR1 SGHVS, CDR2 FNYEAQ. V lost 5 bases to trimming and J lost 3 bases; unmatched junction nucleotides: 6. The CDR3 runs 14 residues. The CDR3 spells CASSPASGGYEQYF. The CDR3 region has the DNA TGTGCCAGCAGCCCCGCCAGCGGGGGCTACGAGCAGTACTTC.

The chain has TRBV9 and TRBJ1-2, with TRBD1 matching 7 bases. The CDR3 is 14 amino acids. V shed 3 bases, J shed 3 bases, and the junction held 5 bases outside the gene matches. CDR1 and CDR2 from the germline V gene are SGDLS and YYNGEE. CDR3 residues: CASSAVGTDYGYTF. The CDR3, as DNA: TGTGCCAGCAGCGCCGTAGGGACAGACTATGGCTACACCTTC.

This clone was counted a few times. CDR3 coding DNA: TGCGCCAGCAGCCAAGTTCCCAGGAACTTCTACGAGCAGTACTTC. Protein sequence: CASSQVPRNFYEQYF. The chain carries TRBV4-1 and TRBJ2-7; no clear D gene. V shed 1 base and J shed 3 bases, with 13 bases lying between them. This CDR3 is built from 15 residues. Germline CDR1 MGHRA, CDR2 YSYEKL.

The chain recombines TRBV29-1 with TRBJ2-2, with 14 bases identical to TRBD2. Germline V gene sequence: CDR1 SQVTM, CDR2 ANQGSEA. The CDR3 has 16 residues. Trimming cost V 4 bases and J 4 bases; bases outside gene matches: 5. The DNA for the CDR3 is TGCAGCGTTGGTACGGGACTAGCGGGAGCCACCGGGGAGCTGTTTTTT. Translation gives CSVGTGLAGATGELFF.

The V gene is TRBV15, the J gene TRBJ1-6, with no clear D. The CDR3 length is 13 residues. CDR1 is LNHNV, CDR2 YYDKDF, per germline (reference sequence). The ends were cut back, 4 bases at V and 7 bases at J, with 8 bases in the middle. CDR3 residues: CATSTGKNSPLHF. For the CDR3, the DNA is TGTGCCACCAGCACAGGCAAAAATTCACCCCTCCACTTT.

This sequence joins TRBV7-6 and TRBJ2-1, with D possibly TRBD2 on 5 matching bases. V was trimmed by 5 bases and J by 9 bases, leaving 20 bases between them. This CDR3 has 15 residues. Germline V gives CDR1 SGHVS, CDR2 FNYEAQ. The CDR3 sequence is CASSPRGTRPSEQFF. In DNA, the CDR3 is TGTGCCAGCAGCCCACGAGGTACTAGGCCCAGTGAGCAGTTCTTC.

J is TRBJ1-5 and V is TRBV19, with 10 bases that match TRBD1. The CDR3 covers 15 residues. Per the germline V gene, CDR1 is LNHDA and CDR2 is SQIVND (reference sequence). The ends lost 3 bases at V and 4 bases at J; junction bases unmatched: 3. CDR3 nucleotides: TGTGCCAGTAGTATGGGGGACAGGGGAAATCAGCCCCAGCATTTT. This translates into CASSMGDRGNQPQHF. The full variable domain, with the rest looked up from reference TRBV19 and TRBJ1-5, is DGGITQSPKYLFRKEGQNVTLSCEQNLNHDAMYWYRQDPGQGLRLIYYSQIVNDFQKGDIAEGYSVSREKKESFPLTVTSAQKNPTAFYLCASSMGDRGNQPQHFGDGTRLSIL.

A few counts support this clone. This chain uses TRBV4-2 with TRBJ1-1; D not resolved. This CDR3 is 13 amino acids long. CDR1 is LGHNA, CDR2 YNFKEQ, per germline. V was shortened by 2 bases and J by 0 bases, with 4 bases between the two germline ends. CDR3 region: CASSQLMNTEAFF. In nucleotides, the CDR3 is TGTGCCAGCAGCCAACTAATGAACACTGAAGCTTTCTTT.

This chain connects TRBV7-2 to TRBJ1-1; 7 bases are shared with TRBD1. The length of the CDR3 is 14 residues. The ends lost 5 bases at V and 0 bases at J; junction bases unmatched: 3. Germline loops: CDR1 SGHTA, CDR2 FQGNSA. CDR3: CASSAGQLNTEAFF. The DNA for the CDR3 is TGTGCCAGCAGCGCGGGACAGTTGAACACTGAAGCTTTCTTT.

This chain uses TRBV6-5 with TRBJ1-2; 7 nucleotides align to TRBD1. This CDR3 contains 16 residues. Germline lookup yields CDR1 MNHEY and CDR2 SVGAGI. V lost 4 bases, J lost 8 bases, and 16 bases stayed unmatched. The CDR3 here is CASSSPRQGSRDGYTF. The DNA of the CDR3 is TGTGCCAGCAGTTCCCCTCGACAGGGAAGTAGGGACGGCTACACCTTC.

CDR3 sequence: CASSAGLGGSYEQYF. CDR3 nucleotide sequence: TGTGCCAGCAGCGCAGGGCTTGGCGGGAGCTACGAGCAGTACTTC. The J gene is TRBJ2-5, the V gene TRBV9, with 7 bases that match TRBD2. The J call may be incorrect, as the DNA end agrees better with TRBJ2-7. This CDR3 is 15 amino acids long. Germline V gene lookup returns CDR1 SGDLS and CDR2 YYNGEE.

The rearrangement uses TRBV4-1 and TRBJ2-5; 8 bases agree with TRBD2. Germline V CDR1 and CDR2: MGHRA, YSYEKL. The CDR3 has 15 amino acids. V shed 4 bases, J shed 5 bases, and the junction held 9 bases outside the gene matches. CDR3 sequence: CASSPLTGGAETQYF. The CDR3 coding sequence is TGCGCCAGCAGCCCCCTAACGGGAGGGGCGGAGACCCAGTACTTC.

V is TRBV30 and J is TRBJ1-1; D remains unclear. The CDR3 covers 14 residues. Germline CDR1 GTSNPN, CDR2 SVGIG (reference sequence). Trimming removed 0 bases at V and 0 bases at J, with 8 bases between. CDR3 residues: CAWSVGVMNTEAFF. As DNA, the CDR3 is TGTGCCTGGAGTGTGGGAGTTATGAACACTGAAGCTTTCTTT.

This sequence joins TRBV4-2 and TRBJ2-1; a weak D match, TRBD1 (8 bases). V was shortened by 0 bases and J by 7 bases, with 16 bases between the two germline ends. The germline V gene has CDR1 LGHNA and CDR2 YNFKEQ. The CDR3 covers 16 residues. The CDR3 protein is CASSQDWGGDRNEQFF. In DNA, the CDR3 is TGTGCCAGCAGCCAAGATTGGGGGGGGGACAGGAATGAGCAGTTCTTC.

V usage is TRBV30 and J usage is TRBJ1-1; 7 bases are shared with TRBD1. The CDR3 loop spans 20 amino acids. Germline-derived CDR1 and CDR2 are GTSNPN and SVGIG (reference sequence). Trimming cost V 7 bases and J 1 base; bases outside gene matches: 27. The CDR3, as DNA: TGTGCCTACAGGGGAAATGAACGCAGAAAATTACAGGGGAGGAACACTGAAGCTTTCTTT. Amino acids: CAYRGNERRKLQGRNTEAFF.

DNA for the CDR3: TGCGCCAGCAGCCAACTGGGGGGTATCCACGAGCAGTACTTC. Its protein product is CASSQLGGIHEQYF. V is TRBV4-1 and J is TRBJ2-7; TRBD2 is a possible D gene (6 bases). The CDR3 covers 14 residues. Germline CDR1 and CDR2: MGHRA and YSYEKL. Deletions cut 2 bases from V and 5 bases from J, with 13 bases between.